These 2 T cell receptor beta chains came from one sample sequenced in a study of T cell changes during pregnancy in multiple sclerosis. The data were produced by immunoSEQ multiplex PCR, yet TCRdb's version contains in-frame clones alone and is incomplete. The profile shows roughly 120,000 clones, around 93% of them singletons. Sequenced material: peripheral blood, taken before pregnancy. The receptors were gathered from a female donor with multiple sclerosis, enrolled in a pregnancy study.

The rearrangement links TRBV30 to TRBJ1-1; a weak D match, TRBD1 (6 bases). The length of the CDR3 is 13 residues. Germline CDR1 reads GTSNPN; CDR2 reads SVGIG (reference sequence). V lost 2 bases, J lost 1 base, and 8 bases lay in between. CDR3 nucleotides: TGTGCCTGGAGTCGGACAGAGAACACTGAAGCTTTCTTT. This encodes CAWSRTENTEAFF.

The chain carries TRBV5-6 and TRBJ2-3, with 11 positions matching TRBD2. Looked up from germline, CDR1 is SGHDT and CDR2 is YYEEEE. The CDR3 spans 16 residues. J was trimmed by 4 bases and V by 0 bases; bases with no gene match: 4. CDR3 DNA sequence: TGTGCCAGCAGCTTGGTTAGCGGGGGGGCCGCAGATACGCAGTATTTT. Its translation is CASSLVSGGAADTQYF.